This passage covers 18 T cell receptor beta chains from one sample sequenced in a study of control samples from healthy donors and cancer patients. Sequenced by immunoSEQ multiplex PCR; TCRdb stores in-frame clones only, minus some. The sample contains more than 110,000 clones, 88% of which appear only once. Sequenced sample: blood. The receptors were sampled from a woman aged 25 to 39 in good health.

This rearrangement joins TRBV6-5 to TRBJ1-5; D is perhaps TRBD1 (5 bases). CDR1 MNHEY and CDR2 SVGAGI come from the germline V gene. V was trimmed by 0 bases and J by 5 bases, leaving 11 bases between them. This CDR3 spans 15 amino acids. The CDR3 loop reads CASSYSQGRDQPQHF. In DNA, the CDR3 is TGTGCCAGCAGTTACTCCCAGGGAAGGGATCAGCCCCAGCATTTT.

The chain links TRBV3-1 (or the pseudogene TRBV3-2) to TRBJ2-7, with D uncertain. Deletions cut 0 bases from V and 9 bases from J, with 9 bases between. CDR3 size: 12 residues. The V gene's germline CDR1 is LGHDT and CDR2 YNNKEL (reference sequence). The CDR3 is CASSQDPFLQYF. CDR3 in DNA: TGTGCCAGCAGCCAAGATCCGTTTCTGCAGTACTTC.

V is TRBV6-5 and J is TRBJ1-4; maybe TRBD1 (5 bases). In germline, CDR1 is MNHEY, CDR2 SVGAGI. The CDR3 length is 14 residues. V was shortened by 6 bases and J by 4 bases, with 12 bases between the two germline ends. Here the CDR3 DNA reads TGTGCCAGCAGCCAGGGTTCCCTTAATGAAAAACTGTTTTTT. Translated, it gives CASSQGSLNEKLFF.

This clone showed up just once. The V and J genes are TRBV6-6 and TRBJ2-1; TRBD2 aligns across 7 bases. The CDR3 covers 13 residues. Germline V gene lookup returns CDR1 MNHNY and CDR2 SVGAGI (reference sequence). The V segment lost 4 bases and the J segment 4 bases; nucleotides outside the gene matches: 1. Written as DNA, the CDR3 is TGTGCCAGCAGTTGGGGACTATACAATGAGCAGTTCTTC. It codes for CASSWGLYNEQFF.

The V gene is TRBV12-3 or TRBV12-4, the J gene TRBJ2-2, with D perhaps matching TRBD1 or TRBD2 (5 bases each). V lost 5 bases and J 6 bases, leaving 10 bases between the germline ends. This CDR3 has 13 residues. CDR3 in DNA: TGTGCCAGCAGTCCCAGGGACCCCGGGGAGCTGTTTTTT. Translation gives CASSPRDPGELFF.

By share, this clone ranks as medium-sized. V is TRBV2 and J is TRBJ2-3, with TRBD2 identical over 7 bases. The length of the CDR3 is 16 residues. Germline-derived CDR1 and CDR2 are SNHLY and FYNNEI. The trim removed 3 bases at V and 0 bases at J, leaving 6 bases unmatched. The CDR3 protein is CASSDWVGGSTDTQYF. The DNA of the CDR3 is TGTGCCAGCAGTGATTGGGTGGGAGGGAGCACAGATACGCAGTATTTT.

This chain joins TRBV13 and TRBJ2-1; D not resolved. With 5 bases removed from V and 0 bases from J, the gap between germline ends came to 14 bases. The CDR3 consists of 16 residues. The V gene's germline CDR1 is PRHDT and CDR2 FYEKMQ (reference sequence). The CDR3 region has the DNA TGTGCCAGCAGCCCCGAAGGTTTAAGCTCCTACAATGAGCAGTTCTTC. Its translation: CASSPEGLSSYNEQFF.

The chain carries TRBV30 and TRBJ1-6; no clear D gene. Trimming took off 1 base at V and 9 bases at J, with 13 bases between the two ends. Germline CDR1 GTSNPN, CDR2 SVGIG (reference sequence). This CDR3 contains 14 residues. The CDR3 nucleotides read TGTGCCTGGAGTGCCCTCAGCCGTGGTTCACCCCTCCACTTT. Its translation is CAWSALSRGSPLHF.

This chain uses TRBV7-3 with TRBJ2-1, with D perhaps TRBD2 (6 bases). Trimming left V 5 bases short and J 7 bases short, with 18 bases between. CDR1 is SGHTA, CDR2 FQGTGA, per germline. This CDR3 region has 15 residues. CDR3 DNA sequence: TGTGCCAGCAGCCCCTCCGGGGGACCAGCTAATGAGCAGTTCTTC. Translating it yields CASSPSGGPANEQFF.

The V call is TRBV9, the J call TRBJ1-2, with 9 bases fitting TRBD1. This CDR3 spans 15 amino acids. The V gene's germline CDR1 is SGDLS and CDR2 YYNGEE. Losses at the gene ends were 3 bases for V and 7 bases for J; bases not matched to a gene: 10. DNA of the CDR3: TGTGCCAGCAGCGCTGAACAGGGGGCATCGGGTGGCTACACCTTC. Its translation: CASSAEQGASGGYTF.

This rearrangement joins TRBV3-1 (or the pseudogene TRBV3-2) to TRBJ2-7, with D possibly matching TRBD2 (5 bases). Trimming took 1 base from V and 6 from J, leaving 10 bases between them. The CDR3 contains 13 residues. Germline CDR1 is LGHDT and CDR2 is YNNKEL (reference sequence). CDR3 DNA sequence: TGTGCCAGCAGCCAAGCCTCTAGCAGCGAGCAGTACTTC. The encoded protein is CASSQASSSEQYF.

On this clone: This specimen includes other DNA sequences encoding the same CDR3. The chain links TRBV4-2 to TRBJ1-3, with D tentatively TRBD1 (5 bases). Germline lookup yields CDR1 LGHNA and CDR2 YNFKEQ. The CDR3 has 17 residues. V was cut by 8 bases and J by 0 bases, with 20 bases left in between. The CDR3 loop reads CASQKTQDIPSGNTIYF. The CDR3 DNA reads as TGTGCCAGCCAGAAGACCCAGGACATCCCCTCTGGAAACACCATATATTTT.

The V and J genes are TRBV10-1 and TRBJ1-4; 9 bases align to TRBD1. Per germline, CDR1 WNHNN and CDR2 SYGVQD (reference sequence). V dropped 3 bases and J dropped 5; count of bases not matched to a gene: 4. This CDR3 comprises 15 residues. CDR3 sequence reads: CASSDSGTGNEKLFF. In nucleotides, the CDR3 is TGCGCCAGCAGTGATTCTGGGACAGGGAATGAAAAACTGTTTTTT.

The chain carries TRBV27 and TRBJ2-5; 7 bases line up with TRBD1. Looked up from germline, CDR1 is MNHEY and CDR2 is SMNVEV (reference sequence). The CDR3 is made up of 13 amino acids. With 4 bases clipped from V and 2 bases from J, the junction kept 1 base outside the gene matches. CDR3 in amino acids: CASSWDRQETQYF. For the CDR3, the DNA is TGTGCCAGCAGTTGGGACAGACAAGAGACCCAGTACTTC.

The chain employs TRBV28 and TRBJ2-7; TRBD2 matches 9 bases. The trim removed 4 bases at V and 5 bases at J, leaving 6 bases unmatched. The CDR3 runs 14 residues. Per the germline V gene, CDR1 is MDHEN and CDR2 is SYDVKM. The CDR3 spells CASSWAGGVHEQYF. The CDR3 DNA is TGTGCCAGCAGTTGGGCGGGAGGGGTGCACGAGCAGTACTTC. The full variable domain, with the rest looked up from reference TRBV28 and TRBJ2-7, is DVKVTQSSRYLVKRTGEKVFLECVQDMDHENMFWYRQDPGLGLRLIYFSYDVKMKEKGDIPEGYSVSREKKERFSLILESASTNQTSMYLCASSWAGGVHEQYFGPGTRLTVT.

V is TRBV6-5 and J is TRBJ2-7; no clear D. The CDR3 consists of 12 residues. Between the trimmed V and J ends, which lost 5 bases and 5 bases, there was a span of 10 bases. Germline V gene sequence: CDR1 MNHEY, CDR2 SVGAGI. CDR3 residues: CASSTRTDEQYF. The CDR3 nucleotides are TGTGCCAGCAGTACTCGGACGGACGAGCAGTACTTC.

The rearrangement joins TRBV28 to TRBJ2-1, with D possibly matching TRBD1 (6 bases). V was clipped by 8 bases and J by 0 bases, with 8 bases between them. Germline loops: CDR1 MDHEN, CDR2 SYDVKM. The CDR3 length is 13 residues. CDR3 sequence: CASGQSSYNEQFF. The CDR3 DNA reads TGTGCCAGCGGACAGAGCTCCTACAATGAGCAGTTCTTC.

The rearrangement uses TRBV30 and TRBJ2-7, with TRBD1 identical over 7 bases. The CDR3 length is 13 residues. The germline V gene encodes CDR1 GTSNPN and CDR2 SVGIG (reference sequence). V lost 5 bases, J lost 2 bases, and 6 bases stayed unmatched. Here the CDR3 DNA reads TGTGCCTGGGCAGACAGGGATCCCTACGAGCAGTACTTC. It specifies CAWADRDPYEQYF.